Below are 4 T cell receptor beta chains sequenced from a single sample in a study of vaccination and CD4 T cells after COVID-19. Sequenced with the Oncomine TCR Beta short-read assay was DNA taken from cultured CD4+ T cells. MiXCR, run by TCRdb on the PCR reads, gives a single entry per CDR3 protein. Of over 9,500 distinct CDR3 sequences in the sample, more than 55% are singletons; the top ten hold 21%. The treatment here: approximately nine-day PBMC culture with coronavirus spike peptide pools or control peptides (ViraFEST assay). Antigen specificity for these receptors is unknown. The specimen sequenced was CD4+ T cells from blood, cultured in vitro. The receptor source for this set is a human donor who had recovered from COVID-19.

The chain uses TRBV28 and TRBJ2-3; no reliable D call. Deletions cut 4 bases from V and 1 base from J, with 9 bases between. The CDR3 sequence is 14 residues long. Germline-derived CDR1 and CDR2 are MDHEN and SYDVKM. Here the CDR3 reads CASSSPDRTDTQYF. As DNA, the CDR3 is TGTGCCAGCAGTTCTCCAGACCGCACAGATACGCAGTATTTT. Filled out from reference TRBV28 and TRBJ2-3, the complete variable domain reads DVKVTQSSRYLVKRTGEKVFLECVQDMDHENMFWYRQDPGLGLRLIYFSYDVKMKEKGDIPEGYSVSREKKERFSLILESASTNQTSMYLCASSSPDRTDTQYFGPGTRLTVL.

The chain has TRBV12-3 or TRBV12-4 and TRBJ1-1; D may be TRBD1 (5 bases). With 5 bases removed from V and 1 base from J, the gap between germline ends came to 8 bases. This CDR3 is built from 13 residues. The CDR3 is CASSPGTNTEAFF. CDR3 DNA: TGTGCCAGCAGTCCTGGGACGAACACTGAAGCTTTCTTT.

The chain recombines TRBV6-1 with TRBJ1-4, with 7 bases identical to TRBD1. Per the germline V gene, CDR1 is MNHNS and CDR2 is SASEGT. Trimming removed 6 bases from V and 8 bases from J; junction bases left unmatched: 12. The CDR3 is 15 amino acids. The CDR3 region is CASSPDRGGSEKLFF. The CDR3 region has the DNA TGTGCCAGCAGCCCCGATCGAGGGGGCAGCGAAAAACTGTTTTTT.

This clonotype appeared once. The chain carries TRBV6-1 and TRBJ2-1, with 14 bases fitting TRBD2. The V and J ends lost 7 bases and 5 bases, in that order; junction bases with no gene match: 10. Germline CDR1 and CDR2: MNHNS and SASEGT. The CDR3 spans 17 residues. This chain's CDR3 is CASTPRLGLAGDNEQFF. The CDR3 DNA reads TGTGCCAGCACCCCCCGTCTGGGACTAGCGGGGGACAATGAGCAGTTCTTC.